This passage covers 2 T cell receptor beta chains from one sample sequenced in a study of cytomegalovirus exposure and HLA in healthy donors. This PCR relied on a set of 60 Vbeta primers and 13 Jbeta primers. Measured with immunoSEQ multiplex PCR; TCRdb has only the in-frame clones, and not every one. The sample has 180,000 or so clones; around three quarters are singletons. Specimen: PBMCs. The source is a woman younger than 45 in good health and CMV-seropositive.

The CDR3 reads CASSPRTGGWGTGELFF. CDR3 sequence (DNA): TGTGCCAGCAGCCCCCGAACAGGGGGATGGGGGACCGGGGAGCTGTTTTTT. J is TRBJ2-2 and V is TRBV5-4; 8 nucleotides match TRBD1. The length of the CDR3 is 17 residues. J lost 5 bases, V lost 4 bases, and 13 bases had no gene match. CDR1 and CDR2 (germline): SGHNT, YYREEE (reference sequence).

The chain carries TRBV21-1 and TRBJ1-6; the table calls TRBD1, which could not be checked here. TRBV21-1 is a listed pseudogene. The CDR3 covers 14 residues. This CDR3 is CASITGSHNSPLHF. For the CDR3, the DNA is TGTGCCAGCATTACAGGATCCCATAATTCACCCCTCCACTTT.